This T cell receptor beta chain was profiled in a study of blood T cell repertoires in COVID-19. The overall study: There were acute and convalescent COVID-19 samples, and they came from the United States, Italy and Spain. PBMCs, B-cell-depleted T cells, or T cells were the source of the cDNA or gDNA that made up the material.

Authors' methods: Amplification of reference gene primers provided the estimated nucleated cell counts. Here immunoSEQ multiplex PCR was the method, and the copy in TCRdb shows in-frame clones only, minus some. The V and J calls and the clone size are those of that table, but D and trimming were determined from the DNA. The table lists thousands of clones, around four fifths of them singletons. The germline V gene has CDR1 SGHRS and CDR2 YFSETQ. The V and J ends lost 0 bases and 2 bases, in that order; junction bases with no gene match: 7. The CDR3 spans 17 residues. The clonotype originates from a human donor in a cohort sampled during active COVID-19. The rearrangement links TRBV5-1 to TRBJ1-3, with 8 bases lining up with TRBD1. Source material: peripheral blood. CDR3 coding DNA: TGCGCCAGCAGCTTGGCCCCAGGGGGCGTCGCTGGAAACACCATATATTTT. It specifies CASSLAPGGVAGNTIYF.